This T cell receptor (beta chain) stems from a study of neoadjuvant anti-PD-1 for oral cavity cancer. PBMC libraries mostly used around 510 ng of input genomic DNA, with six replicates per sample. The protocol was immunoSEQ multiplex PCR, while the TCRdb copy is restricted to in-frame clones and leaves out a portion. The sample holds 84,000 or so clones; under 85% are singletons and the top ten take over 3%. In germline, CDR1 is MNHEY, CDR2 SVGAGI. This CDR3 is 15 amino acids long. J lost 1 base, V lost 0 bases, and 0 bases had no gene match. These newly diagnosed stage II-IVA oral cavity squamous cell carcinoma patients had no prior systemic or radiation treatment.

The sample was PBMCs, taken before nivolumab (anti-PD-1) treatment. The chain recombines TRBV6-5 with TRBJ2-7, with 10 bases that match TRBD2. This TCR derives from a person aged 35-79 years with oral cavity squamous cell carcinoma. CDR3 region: CASSYSTSGSYEQYF. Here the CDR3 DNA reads TGTGCCAGCAGTTACTCGACTAGCGGGTCCTACGAGCAGTACTTC.